This entry describes one T cell receptor beta chain. Sequenced by immunoSEQ multiplex PCR; TCRdb stores in-frame clones only, minus some. The data hold about 63,000 clones, with around 86% observed a single time. This entry is derived from a study of identifying expanded T cells in peripheral blood. In germline, CDR1 is MNHNY, CDR2 SVGAGI (reference sequence). Trimming shortened V by 7 bases and J by 0 bases, and 10 bases separated the two germline ends. CDR3 size: 14 residues. This receptor was identified in a person aged 18-69 years in good health. V is TRBV6-6 and J is TRBJ1-5; maybe TRBD1 (5 bases). Sequencing was performed on blood. DNA of the CDR3: TGTGCCAGCATCGCGAGGGGTAGCAATCAGCCCCAGCATTTT. Its translation: CASIARGSNQPQHF.